This T cell receptor (beta chain) is drawn from a study of radiotherapy plus CTLA-4 blockade in lung cancer (dated by TCRdb to the late 2010s). With regard to the full study: Among enrolled patients, around 18% had an objective response and roughly 31% reached disease control. The investigation overall reported the following: After treatment with radiotherapy and ipilimumab, TCR clones that originated in tumors expanded in peripheral blood. Increased serum interferon-beta after radiation, together with early dynamic changes in blood T cell clones, were reported to be the strongest predictors of response.

The CDR3 spans 16 residues, from the cysteine through the phenylalanine. The only DNA kept is the CDR3, 48 bases in frame from the first base. Sequences SGHTA (CDR1) and FQGTGA (CDR2) are obtained from the germline V gene. V and J are trimmed by 1 base and 7 bases, and the gene matches miss 7 bases of the junction. The study tested focal radiation therapy combined with CTLA-4 blockade (ipilimumab) in patients with chemo-refractory metastatic non-small-cell lung cancer. Preparation of the library involved the immunoSEQ multiplex PCR assay. TCRdb re-hosts the immuneACCESS table, in-frame sequences only. Its copies lack some clones; in the studies checked, an unresolved V gene accounts for under half of them, and the cause for the rest is not known. This sample has about 94,000 clones in its table, and about four fifths of those were observed once. The top ten clonotypes cover around 25% of the sample.

Details on this clone: This receptor's antigen is unknown. No base quality values were provided; no much bigger clone lies one nucleotide off.

The clonotype comes from a human donor with non-small cell lung cancer that progressed on radiotherapy plus ipilimumab. Here the sequenced sample was peripheral blood, taken from a patient treated with radiotherapy plus ipilimumab. Recombination linked TRBV7-3 to TRBJ2-1; TRBD2 aligns with 10 central bases. The base sequence is TGTGCCAGCAGCTTAAGTACTAGCGGGACAAGGAATGAGCAGTTCTTC. It specifies CASSLSTSGTRNEQFF.